The rows below give T cell receptor beta chains drawn from one sample of a study of T cells in Graves' hyperthyroidism and ophthalmopathy. TCRdb processed the multiplex PCR reads anew with MiXCR; each CDR3 protein has one entry. Here the sample spans around 490,000 distinct CDR3 sequences, around 20% being singletons. Sequencing was carried out using blood. The source of these receptors is a man aged 35 to 55 with Graves' ophthalmopathy. Both conserved end residues are part of each CDR3. The D gene is left open where the match is weak. Only part of the rows carry a size: once, few, many, or a class if the clone is expanded.

v_call: TRBV6-1; clone_size: .; j_call: TRBJ2-3; d_call: .; cdr3_nt: TGTGCCAGCAGTGAACGATATACGCAGTATTTT; cdr3_aa: CASSERYTQYF
v_call: TRBV29-1; clone_size: few; j_call: TRBJ2-7; d_call: TRBD2; cdr3_nt: TGCAGCGTTGACGCGGGAGAGGGGGAGCAGTACTTC; cdr3_aa: CSVDAGEGEQYF
v_call: TRBV3-1; clone_size: .; j_call: TRBJ1-1; d_call: TRBD1; cdr3_nt: TGTGCCAGCGCCCGGACAGGGAACACTGAAGCTTTCTTT; cdr3_aa: CASARTGNTEAFF
v_call: TRBV3-1; clone_size: .; j_call: TRBJ1-1; d_call: .; cdr3_nt: TGTGCCAGCAGCCATTACGGGGGGAACACTGAAGCTTTCTTT; cdr3_aa: CASSHYGGNTEAFF
v_call: TRBV20-1; clone_size: .; j_call: TRBJ2-7; d_call: .; cdr3_nt: TGCAGTGCTAGAGACGGGTTCAGAAGCTCCTACGAGCAGTACTTC; cdr3_aa: CSARDGFRSSYEQYF
v_call: TRBV19; clone_size: .; j_call: TRBJ2-1; d_call: .; cdr3_nt: TGTGCCAGTAGTCTCCGAGCTAGCAACATTCCTGGGGAGCAGTTCTTC; cdr3_aa: CASSLRASNIPGEQFF
v_call: TRBV20-1; clone_size: many; j_call: TRBJ2-1; d_call: .; cdr3_nt: TGCAGTGCTGACAAATACAATGAGCAGTTCTTC; cdr3_aa: CSADKYNEQFF
v_call: TRBV11-2; clone_size: many; j_call: TRBJ2-1; d_call: TRBD2; cdr3_nt: TGTGCCAGCAGCTTATTATGGCGGGGGGAGCAGTTCTTC; cdr3_aa: CASSLLWRGEQFF
v_call: TRBV12-3/TRBV12-4; clone_size: many; j_call: TRBJ2-5; d_call: TRBD1; cdr3_nt: TGTGCCAGCAGCCCAGGACAGGGGGGACAAGAGACCCAGTACTTC; cdr3_aa: CASSPGQGGQETQYF
v_call: TRBV5-1; clone_size: few; j_call: TRBJ1-2; d_call: .; cdr3_nt: TGCGCCAGCAGCTCCTCACTGGACTATGGCTACACCTTC; cdr3_aa: CASSSSLDYGYTF
v_call: TRBV4-1; clone_size: .; j_call: TRBJ1-2; d_call: TRBD1; cdr3_nt: TGCGCCAGCAGCCAACCCCACAGGGGGCTGAGGGGCTACACCTTC; cdr3_aa: CASSQPHRGLRGYTF
v_call: TRBV29-1; clone_size: .; j_call: TRBJ2-1; d_call: TRBD2; cdr3_nt: TGCAGCGTTGAAGACGCTAGCGGGAGAAGGGTGGAGGGTGAGCAGTTCTTC; cdr3_aa: CSVEDASGRRVEGEQFF
v_call: TRBV2; clone_size: many; j_call: TRBJ1-5; d_call: .; cdr3_nt: TGTGCCAGCAGTCCGGATGGTAGGGGTCAGCCCCAGCATTTT; cdr3_aa: CASSPDGRGQPQHF
v_call: TRBV7-3; clone_size: .; j_call: TRBJ2-2; d_call: TRBD1; cdr3_nt: TGTGCCAGCAGCTTCCCGGCAGGGGGATCACCCGGGGAGCTGTTTTTT; cdr3_aa: CASSFPAGGSPGELFF
v_call: TRBV14; clone_size: .; j_call: TRBJ1-1; d_call: .; cdr3_nt: TGTGCCAGCAGCCGAGGGACATCTGTAGAAGCTTTCTTT; cdr3_aa: CASSRGTSVEAFF
v_call: TRBV5-1; clone_size: .; j_call: TRBJ2-7; d_call: TRBD2; cdr3_nt: TGCGCCAGCAGCTTGGGTAGAGCTAGCGGCACCTACGAGCAGTACTTC; cdr3_aa: CASSLGRASGTYEQYF
v_call: TRBV12-3/TRBV12-4; clone_size: .; j_call: TRBJ1-6; d_call: .; cdr3_nt: TGTGCCATCAAGCAGGGAGCCGGGCGGGATTCACCCCTCCACTTT; cdr3_aa: CAIKQGAGRDSPLHF
v_call: TRBV19; clone_size: .; j_call: TRBJ1-1; d_call: .; cdr3_nt: TGTGCCAGTAGTAATGGGCAGAACACTGAAGCTTTCTTT; cdr3_aa: CASSNGQNTEAFF
v_call: TRBV6-1; clone_size: .; j_call: TRBJ1-1; d_call: .; cdr3_nt: TGTGCCAGCATAGGGACGGTAGGGACTGAAGCTTTCTTT; cdr3_aa: CASIGTVGTEAFF
v_call: TRBV30; clone_size: many; j_call: TRBJ1-5; d_call: TRBD1; cdr3_nt: TGTGCCTGGAGGGGTTCGGGACAGCGTGGACAGCCCCAGCATTTT; cdr3_aa: CAWRGSGQRGQPQHF
v_call: TRBV4-1; clone_size: many; j_call: TRBJ2-1; d_call: .; cdr3_nt: TGCGCCAGCAGCCCAGACCCACCAGCAGCCTACAATGAGCAGTTCTTC; cdr3_aa: CASSPDPPAAYNEQFF
v_call: TRBV12-3/TRBV12-4; clone_size: few; j_call: TRBJ1-4; d_call: .; cdr3_nt: TGTGCCAGCAGTTTTCCTCTTGGACTAGTTGGGGCAAAACTGTTTTTT; cdr3_aa: CASSFPLGLVGAKLFF
v_call: TRBV27; clone_size: .; j_call: TRBJ2-7; d_call: TRBD2; cdr3_nt: TGTGCCAGCAGTTTAGCGGGGGGGGTACTCGAGCAGTACTTC; cdr3_aa: CASSLAGGVLEQYF
v_call: TRBV27; clone_size: many; j_call: TRBJ1-6; d_call: TRBD1; cdr3_nt: TGTGCCAGCAGTCCATTAGGACAGGCAGCTTCACCCCTCCACTTT; cdr3_aa: CASSPLGQAASPLHF
v_call: TRBV18; clone_size: .; j_call: TRBJ1-6; d_call: .; cdr3_nt: TGTGCCAGCTCACAGGACAGCAATTCACCCCTCCACTTT; cdr3_aa: CASSQDSNSPLHF
v_call: TRBV4-3; clone_size: .; j_call: TRBJ2-7; d_call: .; cdr3_nt: TGCGCCAGCAGCCAAGGCCGCGGGTCGGCCTACGAGCAGTACTTC; cdr3_aa: CASSQGRGSAYEQYF
v_call: TRBV7-3; clone_size: many; j_call: TRBJ2-7; d_call: .; cdr3_nt: TGTGCCAGCAGCTCAGGGTGGGGGGCTCAGTACGAGCAGTACTTC; cdr3_aa: CASSSGWGAQYEQYF
v_call: TRBV7-6; clone_size: many; j_call: TRBJ2-1; d_call: TRBD2; cdr3_nt: TGTGCCAGCAGCATTAGCGGGAATCTCAATGAGCAGTTCTTC; cdr3_aa: CASSISGNLNEQFF
v_call: TRBV6-1; clone_size: many; j_call: TRBJ2-7; d_call: TRBD2; cdr3_nt: TGTGCCAGCACCCACTCGAGCGGGGGGGGGTCCTACGAGCAGTACTTC; cdr3_aa: CASTHSSGGGSYEQYF
v_call: TRBV20-1; clone_size: many; j_call: TRBJ1-1; d_call: .; cdr3_nt: TGCAGTGCTAGCTCGACCGGGACATGGAGGCCCACTGAAGCTTTCTTT; cdr3_aa: CSASSTGTWRPTEAFF
v_call: TRBV5-1; clone_size: few; j_call: TRBJ1-1; d_call: .; cdr3_nt: TGCGCCAGCAGCTTAAGTCCAGGGGAGCGGAACACTGAAGCTTTCTTT; cdr3_aa: CASSLSPGERNTEAFF
v_call: TRBV28; clone_size: many; j_call: TRBJ2-3; d_call: .; cdr3_nt: TGTGCCAGCTTTACCCCAACAGGTCCTCTCGCAGATACGCAGTATTTT; cdr3_aa: CASFTPTGPLADTQYF
v_call: TRBV7-9; clone_size: .; j_call: TRBJ2-3; d_call: TRBD2; cdr3_nt: TGTGCCAGCAGCAAATGGGGGACTAGAACCGTGTCGGATACGCAGTATTTT; cdr3_aa: CASSKWGTRTVSDTQYF
v_call: TRBV7-2; clone_size: .; j_call: TRBJ2-3; d_call: .; cdr3_nt: TGTGCCAGCAGCTTAAACGGGCGGACAGATACGCAGTATTTT; cdr3_aa: CASSLNGRTDTQYF
v_call: TRBV2; clone_size: .; j_call: TRBJ2-2; d_call: .; cdr3_nt: TGTGCCAGCAGTTCGTCCAGGGGGAACACCGGGGAGCTGTTTTTT; cdr3_aa: CASSSSRGNTGELFF
v_call: TRBV9; clone_size: few; j_call: TRBJ2-7; d_call: TRBD1; cdr3_nt: TGTGCCAGCAGCGCGGGGACAGGGGCCACAATCTCCTACGAGCAGTACTTC; cdr3_aa: CASSAGTGATISYEQYF
v_call: TRBV2; clone_size: many; j_call: TRBJ1-5; d_call: TRBD1; cdr3_nt: TGTGCCAGCAGTGAACTGGGGACAGGGGTTCAGCCCCAGCATTTT; cdr3_aa: CASSELGTGVQPQHF
v_call: TRBV12-3/TRBV12-4; clone_size: many; j_call: TRBJ2-1; d_call: .; cdr3_nt: TGTGCCAGCAGGGCCCTTTTCTGGGGCTACAATGAGCAGTTCTTC; cdr3_aa: CASRALFWGYNEQFF
v_call: TRBV7-3; clone_size: few; j_call: TRBJ1-5; d_call: TRBD1; cdr3_nt: TGTGCCAGCAGCCTTACAGGGGGCGAACAGCCCCAGCATTTT; cdr3_aa: CASSLTGGEQPQHF
v_call: TRBV5-5; clone_size: many; j_call: TRBJ2-3; d_call: .; cdr3_nt: TGTGCCAGCAGCTTCACGGTCACAGATACGCAGTATTTT; cdr3_aa: CASSFTVTDTQYF
v_call: TRBV10-2; clone_size: .; j_call: TRBJ2-7; d_call: .; cdr3_nt: TGCGCCAGCAGTGAGACTAGGGGTCCCCAGGTCGGGCAGTACTTC; cdr3_aa: CASSETRGPQVGQYF
v_call: TRBV6-1; clone_size: few; j_call: TRBJ2-5; d_call: TRBD1; cdr3_nt: TGTGCCAGCAGATCGGACAGGATGAGGGAGACCCAGTACTTC; cdr3_aa: CASRSDRMRETQYF
v_call: TRBV14; clone_size: .; j_call: TRBJ1-2; d_call: .; cdr3_nt: TGTGCCAGCAGCCAAGATTATAACAGCATCTATGGCTACACCTTC; cdr3_aa: CASSQDYNSIYGYTF
v_call: TRBV6-1; clone_size: once; j_call: TRBJ2-1; d_call: .; cdr3_nt: TGTGCCAGCACTCTGTCGGGGGAAGAGCAGTTCTTC; cdr3_aa: CASTLSGEEQFF
v_call: TRBV30; clone_size: many; j_call: TRBJ2-2; d_call: .; cdr3_nt: TGTGCCTGGAGCGGACGTGTCGGGGAGCTGTTTTTT; cdr3_aa: CAWSGRVGELFF
v_call: TRBV15; clone_size: .; j_call: TRBJ1-5; d_call: .; cdr3_nt: TGTGCCACCAGCAGAGATAACCTTGTAAATCAGCCCCAGCATTTT; cdr3_aa: CATSRDNLVNQPQHF
v_call: TRBV6-9; clone_size: .; j_call: TRBJ2-1; d_call: .; cdr3_nt: TGTGCCAGCAGTTTAGGCAAGGGGTTGGATGAGCAGTTCTTC; cdr3_aa: CASSLGKGLDEQFF
v_call: TRBV6-2/TRBV6-3; clone_size: few; j_call: TRBJ1-2; d_call: .; cdr3_nt: TGTGCCAGCAGTTACCAGGGACACCGGGCTGGCTACACCTTC; cdr3_aa: CASSYQGHRAGYTF
v_call: TRBV29-1; clone_size: .; j_call: TRBJ1-2; d_call: .; cdr3_nt: TGCAGCGTTGTTGGTGTGGTGGTGGGCTATGGCTACACCTTC; cdr3_aa: CSVVGVVVGYGYTF
v_call: TRBV6-2/TRBV6-3; clone_size: few; j_call: TRBJ1-2; d_call: TRBD1; cdr3_nt: TGTGCCAGCAGTTACTCGGGTTGGACAGGTGGTGGCTACACCTTC; cdr3_aa: CASSYSGWTGGGYTF
v_call: TRBV29-1; clone_size: .; j_call: TRBJ1-3; d_call: .; cdr3_nt: TGCAGCGTTGACGACAGCGGAAACACCATATATTTT; cdr3_aa: CSVDDSGNTIYF
v_call: TRBV9; clone_size: .; j_call: TRBJ2-2; d_call: .; cdr3_nt: TGTGCCAGCAGCTCCGGAGGGGGCGGGGGATTGAACACCGGGGAGCTGTTTTTT; cdr3_aa: CASSSGGGGGLNTGELFF
v_call: TRBV4-2; clone_size: .; j_call: TRBJ2-5; d_call: .; cdr3_nt: TGTGCCAGCAGCCAAGACCCCGGCCAGCAAGAGACCCAGTACTTC; cdr3_aa: CASSQDPGQQETQYF
v_call: TRBV2; clone_size: .; j_call: TRBJ1-1; d_call: .; cdr3_nt: TGTGCCAGCAGGGAGGACAGGAACACTGAAGCTTTCTTT; cdr3_aa: CASREDRNTEAFF
v_call: TRBV9; clone_size: once; j_call: TRBJ2-7; d_call: .; cdr3_nt: TGTGCCAGCAGCGTAGATGACTACGAGCAGTACTTC; cdr3_aa: CASSVDDYEQYF